The rows below give T cell receptor beta chains drawn from one sample of a study of blood T cell repertoires in COVID-19. Libraries were prepared by immunoSEQ multiplex PCR; TCRdb keeps only in-frame clonotypes and omits some of them. The sample yields approximately 100,000 clones, 81% seen once. The sequenced sample consisted of peripheral blood. Source of these receptors: a woman aged 80 or older with acute or convalescent COVID-19. Each CDR3 is given with its conserved first and last residue. The order of the fields is V gene, J gene, clone size, CDR3 protein. Not all rows give a size; the values are once, few, many and, for expanded clones, a class.

V: TRBV10-3; J: TRBJ2-5; size: NA; CDR3: CAISIGGSQETQYF
V: TRBV4-3; J: TRBJ1-6; size: once; CDR3: CASSPRRGYGSYNSPLHF
V: TRBV30; J: TRBJ1-6; size: few; CDR3: CAWSKGDNSPLHF
V: TRBV5-4; J: TRBJ1-3; size: NA; CDR3: CASSQRGTGNTIYF
V: TRBV5-4; J: TRBJ1-1; size: NA; CDR3: CASSEREVWNTEAFF
V: TRBV28; J: TRBJ1-1; size: once; CDR3: CASSPTTGTGEQGAFF
V: TRBV5-8; J: TRBJ1-2; size: NA; CDR3: CASSFAGVYGYTF
V: TRBV5-1; J: TRBJ1-3; size: NA; CDR3: CASSLGLSGNTIYF
V: TRBV7-7; J: TRBJ2-5; size: NA; CDR3: CASRKGVGETQYF
V: TRBV6-6; J: TRBJ1-4; size: many; CDR3: CASSYPRTGGDEKLFF
V: TRBV10-3; J: TRBJ1-1; size: NA; CDR3: CAISESEVGTEAFF
V: TRBV7-2; J: TRBJ2-1; size: NA; CDR3: CASSIGTGTYNEQFF
V: TRBV5-1; J: TRBJ1-2; size: few; CDR3: CASSNPGQGWGYTF
V: TRBV19; J: TRBJ2-2; size: NA; CDR3: CASNPGAPTGELFF
V: TRBV24-1; J: TRBJ2-2; size: NA; CDR3: CATASGGLNTGELFF
V: TRBV2; J: TRBJ1-6; size: NA; CDR3: CAGGQGRNSPLHF
V: TRBV4-3; J: TRBJ1-5; size: NA; CDR3: CASSQGTIYQPQHF
V: TRBV18; J: TRBJ1-6; size: once; CDR3: CASSPDRASYNSPLHF
V: TRBV6-1; J: TRBJ1-4; size: NA; CDR3: CASSDREVGEKLFF
V: TRBV10-2; J: TRBJ2-1; size: few; CDR3: CASRRQGADEQFF